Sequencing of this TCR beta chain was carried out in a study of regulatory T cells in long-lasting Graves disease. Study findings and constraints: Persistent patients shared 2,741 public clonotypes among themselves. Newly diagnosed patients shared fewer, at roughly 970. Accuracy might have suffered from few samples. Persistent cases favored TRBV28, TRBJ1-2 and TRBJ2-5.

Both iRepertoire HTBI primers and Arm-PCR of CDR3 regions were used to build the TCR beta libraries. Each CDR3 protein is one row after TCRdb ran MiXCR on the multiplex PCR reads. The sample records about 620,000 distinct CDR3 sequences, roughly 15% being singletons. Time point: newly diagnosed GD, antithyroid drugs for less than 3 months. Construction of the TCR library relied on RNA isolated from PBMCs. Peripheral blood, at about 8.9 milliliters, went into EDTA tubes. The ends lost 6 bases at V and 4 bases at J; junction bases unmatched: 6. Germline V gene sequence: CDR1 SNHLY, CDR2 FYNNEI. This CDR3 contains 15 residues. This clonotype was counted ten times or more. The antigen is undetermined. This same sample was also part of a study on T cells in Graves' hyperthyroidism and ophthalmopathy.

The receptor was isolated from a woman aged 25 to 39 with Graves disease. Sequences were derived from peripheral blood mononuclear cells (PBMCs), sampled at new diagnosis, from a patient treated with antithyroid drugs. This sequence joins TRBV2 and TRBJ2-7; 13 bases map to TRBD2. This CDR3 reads CASRLLAGGVYEQYF. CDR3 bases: TGTGCCAGCAGACTACTAGCGGGAGGGGTATACGAGCAGTACTTC.